This T cell receptor (beta chain) was profiled in a study of T cell responses to AZD1222 COVID-19 vaccine. Study-wide findings and caveats: White British donors predominated, females outnumbered males, and clonal diversity was possibly underestimated.

Of note for this clone: Its antigen is not known.

The method was immunoSEQ multiplex PCR; TCRdb's version includes in-frame clones alone and lacks a portion of them. Among 70,000 or so clones, around 87% were seen once, and the ten largest hold under 30%. Sequenced here: peripheral blood, sampled on day 0 of AZD1222 vaccination. The TCR comes from an adult in good health.

CDR3 sequence (DNA): TGTGCCAGTAGGCGACAGGGTTCGCAAGGTACCGGGGAGCTGTTTTTT. It translates to CASRRQGSQGTGELFF. The genes are TRBV19 and TRBJ2-2, with TRBD1 identical over 7 bases. The CDR3 extends over 16 amino acids. V lost 6 bases, J lost 5 bases, and 12 bases stayed unmatched. The germline gives CDR1 LNHDA, CDR2 SQIVND (reference sequence).